The source of this T cell receptor (beta chain) is a study of OX40 agonist ivuxolimab in advanced cancers. TCRdb keeps only in-frame clones here, not all; method: immunoSEQ multiplex PCR. The table has approximately 70,000 clones, around 90% seen once. Whole-study findings and limits: Clonal expansion among partial responders at 0.1-3.0 mg/kg ranked near the lowest.

About this clone: Its cognate antigen is unknown.

Germline V gives CDR1 PRHDT, CDR2 FYEKMQ (reference sequence). V lost 8 bases to trimming and J lost 11 bases; unmatched junction nucleotides: 22. The CDR3 is 16 amino acids. The chain has TRBV13 and TRBJ2-3, with 7 bases matching TRBD2. This receptor was identified in an adult with an advanced solid tumor such as melanoma, head and neck, liver or kidney cancer. Sequenced here: CD4+ or CD8+ T cells sorted from blood, sampled in a trial of the OX40 agonist ivuxolimab. CDR3 in DNA: TGTGCCAGCGGGGGGTCGAGCGGGGTGGCCAGTGGTAGGCAGTATTTT. Translated: CASGGSSGVASGRQYF.